The 20 T cell receptor beta chains in this list originate from one sample, sequenced in a study of T-cell memory formation after mild COVID-19. A single record per CDR3 protein comes from TCRdb applying MiXCR to the 5' RACE reads. The data hold around 210,000 distinct CDR3 sequences, with 9% to 10% observed a single time. The sequenced material came from PBMCs or a T cell subset sorted from them (not recorded which). Source of these receptors: a man aged 18 to 35 who had mild COVID-19 (a few samples of this study predate the infection). Cell type and time point are not known.

This clonotype was counted ten times or more. The V and J genes are TRBV14 and TRBJ1-2, with D unclear. Germline lookup yields CDR1 SGHDN and CDR2 FVKESK. Trimming removed 0 bases from V and 4 bases from J, with 9 bases in between. CDR3 length equals 14 residues. CDR3 sequence reads: CASSQDRGAYGYTF. CDR3 bases: TGTGCCAGCAGCCAAGATCGAGGCGCCTATGGCTACACCTTC.

This clonotype was detected ten times or more. The rearrangement uses TRBV27 and TRBJ1-6; maybe TRBD1 (5 bases). Looked up from germline, CDR1 is MNHEY and CDR2 is SMNVEV (reference sequence). The CDR3 is 15 amino acids. Between the trimmed V and J ends, which lost 2 bases and 7 bases, there was a span of 12 bases. The CDR3 DNA reads as TGTGCCAGCAGTTTAATCGGGACGGGAAATTCACCCCTCCACTTT. Its translation is CASSLIGTGNSPLHF.

The table lists this clonotype with many counts. This chain uses TRBV4-3 with TRBJ2-1; 9 bases align to TRBD2. With 1 base clipped from V and 3 bases from J, the junction kept 1 base outside the gene matches. The CDR3 is made up of 15 amino acids. The germline V gene has CDR1 LGHNA and CDR2 YSLEER. The CDR3 region has the DNA TGCGCCAGCAGCCAAGGGCGGGGGGGCTACAATGAGCAGTTCTTC. Translating gives CASSQGRGGYNEQFF.

This clonotype occurred a few times. This sequence joins TRBV18 and TRBJ1-1; 7 bases match TRBD1. J gave up 1 base and V 8 bases, and 7 bases lay outside the gene matches. This CDR3 has 14 amino acids. The germline gives CDR1 KGHSH, CDR2 LQKENI. This CDR3 reads CASTQTGTNTEAFF. The CDR3 bases are TGTGCCAGCACGCAGACAGGGACGAACACTGAAGCTTTCTTT. The full variable domain, with the rest looked up from reference TRBV18 and TRBJ1-1, is NAGVMQNPRHLVRRRGQEARLRCSPMKGHSHVYWYRQLPEEGLKFMVYLQKENIIDESGMPKERFSAEFPKEGPSILRIQQVVRGDSAAYFCASTQTGTNTEAFFGQGTRLTVV.

This clonotype was observed a few times. The chain carries TRBV7-2 and TRBJ2-5, with D perhaps TRBD1 (5 bases). The CDR3 is made up of 14 amino acids. Germline CDR1 reads SGHTA; CDR2 reads FQGNSA. V lost 2 bases to trimming and J lost 3 bases, with 10 bases between them. CDR3: CASSLRRREETQYF. The CDR3 region has the DNA TGTGCCAGCAGCTTACGGCGCAGGGAAGAGACCCAGTACTTC.

This chain joins TRBV5-5 and TRBJ2-7; maybe TRBD2 (7 bases). Trimming stripped 1 base from V and 5 bases from J, with 13 bases between. Germline values: CDR1 SGHKS, CDR2 YYEKEE (reference sequence). The CDR3 has 14 residues. CDR3 region: CASSLTGGQDEQYF. The CDR3 nucleotides are TGTGCCAGCAGCTTGACGGGGGGCCAGGACGAGCAGTACTTC.

There are a few counts of this clonotype. The chain couples TRBV5-6 to TRBJ1-4; D remains unclear. Looked up from germline, CDR1 is SGHDT and CDR2 is YYEEEE. V lost 2 bases and J lost 7, with 15 bases in between. The CDR3 length is 15 residues. CDR3 nucleotide sequence: TGTGCCAGCAGCTTCCGACCCCCAAAGGGTGAAAAACTGTTTTTT. It yields the protein CASSFRPPKGEKLFF.

This clonotype showed up just a few times. The chain joins TRBV3-1 to TRBJ2-7; perhaps TRBD2 as D (5 bases). The V and J ends lost 2 bases and 0 bases respectively, with 8 bases between them. Germline V lookup: CDR1 LGHDT, CDR2 YNNKEL (reference sequence). CDR3 length: 14 residues. The CDR3 nucleotides are TGTGCCAGCAGCCAACGGCGGGCCTCCTACGAGCAGTACTTC. Its protein is CASSQRRASYEQYF.

Many counts were recorded for this clonotype. This chain connects TRBV12-3 or TRBV12-4 to TRBJ2-1; D gene unclear. CDR3 size: 11 residues. Trimming stripped 6 bases from V and 7 bases from J, with 7 bases between. CDR3 residues: CASRERNEQFF. The CDR3 DNA follows: TGTGCCAGCAGAGAGCGAAATGAGCAGTTCTTC.

The chain links TRBV20-1 to TRBJ2-1; TRBD2 matches at 10 bases. The V gene's germline CDR1 is DFQATT and CDR2 SNEGSKA (reference sequence). CDR3 length: 15 residues. J lost 6 bases, V lost 1 base, and 6 bases had no gene match. The CDR3 sequence is CSARVPSGGRNEQFF. CDR3 bases: TGCAGTGCTAGAGTCCCTAGCGGGGGACGCAATGAGCAGTTCTTC.

The chain employs TRBV6-5 and TRBJ2-3; tentative D call: TRBD1 (7 bases). The CDR3 has 14 residues. Trimming removed 0 bases at V and 6 bases at J, with 10 bases between. Germline lookup yields CDR1 MNHEY and CDR2 SVGAGI. CDR3 amino acids: CASSYSSGGDTQYF. CDR3 sequence (DNA): TGTGCCAGCAGTTACTCTTCAGGGGGGGATACGCAGTATTTT.

This clonotype has a handful of counts. The rearrangement joins TRBV6-5 to TRBJ2-7; the D gene is possibly TRBD1 (5 bases). Between the trimmed V and J ends, which lost 7 bases and 2 bases, there was a span of 15 bases. This CDR3 is 14 amino acids long. Germline CDR1 reads MNHEY; CDR2 reads SVGAGI. The CDR3 protein is CASNYGQGTYEQYF. CDR3 bases: TGTGCCAGCAATTATGGGCAGGGCACCTACGAGCAGTACTTC.

The chain couples TRBV20-1 to TRBJ1-5; possibly TRBD1 for D (6 bases). There are 12 residues in the CDR3. The V gene lost 3 bases and the J gene lost 5 bases, with 8 bases spanning the gap. Per germline, CDR1 DFQATT and CDR2 SNEGSKA (reference sequence). This chain's CDR3 is CSASEGDQPQHF. The CDR3 DNA follows: TGCAGTGCTAGTGAGGGGGATCAGCCCCAGCATTTT.

This clonotype was counted between two and nine times. This chain connects TRBV20-1 to TRBJ2-5, with unresolved D. This CDR3 has 15 amino acids. The germline V and J ends were trimmed by 1 base and 1 base, with 13 bases remaining between them. Germline CDR1 and CDR2: DFQATT and SNEGSKA (reference sequence). The CDR3 protein is CSARGLTQTQETQYF. The CDR3 bases are TGCAGTGCTAGAGGGCTTACACAGACCCAAGAGACCCAGTACTTC.

Ten or more counts support this clonotype. J is TRBJ2-1 and V is TRBV12-3 or TRBV12-4; perhaps TRBD2 as D (6 bases). This CDR3 spans 15 amino acids. With 6 bases removed from V and 0 bases from J, the gap between germline ends came to 12 bases. CDR3 sequence reads: CASRPRGSSYNEQFF. CDR3 bases: TGTGCCAGCAGGCCCCGGGGGAGCTCCTACAATGAGCAGTTCTTC.

This clonotype was seen more than once but under ten times. V usage is TRBV12-3 or TRBV12-4 and J usage is TRBJ1-6, with D possibly matching TRBD1 (6 bases). Trimming removed 5 bases at V and 4 bases at J, with 6 bases between. The CDR3 is 13 residues long. The CDR3 coding sequence is TGTGCCAGCAGTGGACAGTATAATTCACCCCTCCACTTT. Its translation: CASSGQYNSPLHF.

This clonotype was counted a single time. V usage is TRBV5-6 and J usage is TRBJ2-1; no clear D. Trimming pared 0 bases from V and 0 bases from J, leaving 10 bases between. The CDR3 runs to 16 residues. Germline CDR1 SGHDT, CDR2 YYEEEE. The CDR3 region is CASSLEAASSYNEQFF. The CDR3 DNA reads as TGTGCCAGCAGCTTGGAGGCGGCGAGCTCCTACAATGAGCAGTTCTTC.

This chain connects TRBV12-3 or TRBV12-4 to TRBJ2-5, with D unclear. V lost 3 bases and J lost 4, with 12 bases in between. The CDR3 sequence is 14 residues long. Written as DNA, the CDR3 is TGTGCCAGCAGTTTTTTCGAAGGTGGAGAGACCCAGTACTTC. This gives the protein CASSFFEGGETQYF.

This clonotype was counted ten times or more. The chain is built from TRBV5-4 and TRBJ2-6, with D perhaps being TRBD1 or TRBD2 (6 bases each). V lost 5 bases and J lost 0, with 15 bases in between. The CDR3 covers 17 residues. Germline CDR1 is SGHNT and CDR2 is YYREEE (reference sequence). The CDR3 DNA reads as TGTGCCAGCAGAGGGGGGACAACCAACTCTGGGGCCAACGTCCTGACTTTC. As protein: CASRGGTTNSGANVLTF. The full variable domain, rest sourced from reference TRBV5-4 and TRBJ2-6, is ETGVTQSPTHLIKTRGQQVTLRCSSQSGHNTVSWYQQALGQGPQFIFQYYREEENGRGNFPPRFSGLQFPNYSSELNVNALELDDSALYLCASRGGTTNSGANVLTFGAGSRLTVL.

This clonotype was counted a few times. The chain is built from TRBV7-9 and TRBJ2-3; 9 bases align to TRBD2. This CDR3 region has 13 residues. Germline V lookup: CDR1 SEHNR, CDR2 FQNEAQ (reference sequence). V trimming: 6 bases; J trimming: 4 bases; junction bases outside the gene matches: 2. As DNA, the CDR3 is TGTGCCAGCAGAGCGGGGGGCGCAGATACGCAGTATTTT. This encodes CASRAGGADTQYF.